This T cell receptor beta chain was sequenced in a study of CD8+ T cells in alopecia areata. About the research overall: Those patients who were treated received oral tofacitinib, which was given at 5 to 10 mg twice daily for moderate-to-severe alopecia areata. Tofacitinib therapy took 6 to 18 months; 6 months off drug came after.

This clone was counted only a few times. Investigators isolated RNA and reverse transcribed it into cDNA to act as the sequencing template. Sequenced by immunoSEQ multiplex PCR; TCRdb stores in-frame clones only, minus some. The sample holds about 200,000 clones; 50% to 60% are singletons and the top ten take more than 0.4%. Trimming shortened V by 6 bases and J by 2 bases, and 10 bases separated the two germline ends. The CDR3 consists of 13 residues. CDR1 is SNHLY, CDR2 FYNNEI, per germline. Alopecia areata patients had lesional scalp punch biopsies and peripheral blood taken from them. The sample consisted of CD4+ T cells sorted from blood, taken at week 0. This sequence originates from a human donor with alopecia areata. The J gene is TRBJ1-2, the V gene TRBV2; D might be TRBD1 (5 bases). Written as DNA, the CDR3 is TGTGCCAGCAGGATCTCAGGGAACTATGGCTACACCTTC. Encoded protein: CASRISGNYGYTF.